Following are 5 T cell receptor beta chains from one sample sequenced in a study of T cells of healthy individuals. MiXCR was run by TCRdb on the 5' RACE reads, yielding one entry per CDR3 protein. Here the sample spans 55,000 to 65,000 distinct CDR3 sequences, around 15% being singletons. The receptors originated from a human donor in good health.

There are many counts of this clonotype. The gene calls are TRBV28 and TRBJ1-2; D gene uncertain. The ends were cut back, 10 bases at V and 2 bases at J, with 8 bases in the middle. Germline V CDR1 and CDR2: MDHEN, SYDVKM. The CDR3 consists of 11 residues. The CDR3 region is CATRRNYGYTF. CDR3 coding DNA: TGTGCCACCCGACGGAACTATGGCTACACCTTC.

V and J are TRBV3-1 and TRBJ1-2; D call uncertain. Germline V gene data show CDR1 as LGHDT and CDR2 as YNNKEL (reference sequence). CDR3 size: 14 residues. Trimming removed 1 base from V and 8 bases from J, with 14 bases in between. This CDR3 is CASSQGPQARGYTF. For the CDR3, the DNA is TGTGCCAGCAGCCAAGGTCCGCAGGCGCGGGGCTACACCTTC.

This clonotype was counted at least ten times. The J gene is TRBJ2-1, the V gene TRBV11-3; D ambiguous. The CDR3 is 15 amino acids. CDR1 and CDR2 from the germline V gene are SGHNT and YENEEA. Trimming left V 2 bases short and J 3 bases short, with 11 bases between. CDR3 protein: CASSLRNSIYNEQFF. CDR3 DNA sequence: TGTGCCAGCAGCTTACGGAACAGCATCTACAATGAGCAGTTCTTC.

This clonotype was recorded many times. This chain uses TRBV4-3 with TRBJ2-7, with TRBD2 identical over 10 bases. The V gene end was trimmed by 0 bases and the J gene end by 2 bases; junction bases not matched to a gene: 7. CDR1 is LGHNA, CDR2 YSLEER, per germline. This CDR3 has 17 residues. The CDR3 region is CASSQDLGLAGAYEQYF. CDR3 DNA: TGCGCCAGCAGCCAAGATCTTGGGCTAGCGGGAGCCTACGAGCAGTACTTC.

This clonotype has a handful of counts. J is TRBJ1-5 and V is TRBV18; D may be TRBD1 (5 bases). This CDR3 region has 15 residues. Per germline, CDR1 KGHSH and CDR2 LQKENI. V was shortened by 5 bases and J by 9 bases, with 20 bases between the two germline ends. The DNA for the CDR3 is TGTGCCAGCTCAGAAGGGCAGCCGGGGGTTTGGCCCCAGCATTTT. Translation: CASSEGQPGVWPQHF.